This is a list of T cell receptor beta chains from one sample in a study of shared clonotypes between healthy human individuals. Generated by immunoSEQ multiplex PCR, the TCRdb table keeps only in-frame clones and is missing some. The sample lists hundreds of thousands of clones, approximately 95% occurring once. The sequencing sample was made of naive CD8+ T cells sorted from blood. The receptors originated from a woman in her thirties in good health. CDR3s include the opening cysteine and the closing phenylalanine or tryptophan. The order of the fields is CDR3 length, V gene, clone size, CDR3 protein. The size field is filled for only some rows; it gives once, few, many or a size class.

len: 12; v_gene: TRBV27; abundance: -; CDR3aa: CASRASPYEQYF
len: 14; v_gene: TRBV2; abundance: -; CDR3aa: CASSPDVGYNEQFF
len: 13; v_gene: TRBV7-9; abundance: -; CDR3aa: CARAGGSEETQYF
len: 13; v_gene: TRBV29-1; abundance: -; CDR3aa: CSVAGTTLNEQFF
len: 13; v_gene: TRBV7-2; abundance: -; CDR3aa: CASSPSSAYEQYF
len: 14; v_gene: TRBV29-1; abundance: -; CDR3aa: CSVVPGTNSYEQYF
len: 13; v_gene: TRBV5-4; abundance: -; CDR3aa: CASSLAISYEQYF
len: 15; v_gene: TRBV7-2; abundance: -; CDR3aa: CASSLVPSDIREQYF
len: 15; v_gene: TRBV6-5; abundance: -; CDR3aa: CASSYFPGASYEQYF
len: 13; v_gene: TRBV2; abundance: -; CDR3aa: CASEGAVNEKLFF
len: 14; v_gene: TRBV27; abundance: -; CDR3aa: CASSLLATSYEQYF
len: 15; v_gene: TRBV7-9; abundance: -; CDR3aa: CASSLEVGIGETQYF
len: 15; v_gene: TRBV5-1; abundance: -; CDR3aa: CASSLGLAGPYEQYF
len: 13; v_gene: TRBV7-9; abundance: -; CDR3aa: CASSQDTVGEQYF
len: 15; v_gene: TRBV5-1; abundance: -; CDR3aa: CASSWSGRADGELFF
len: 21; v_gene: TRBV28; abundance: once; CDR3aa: CASSFPTSGNSPSGGTDTQYF
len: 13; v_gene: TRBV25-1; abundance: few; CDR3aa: CASSESTLYGYTF
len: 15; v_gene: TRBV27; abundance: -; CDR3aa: CASRAGIYSNQPQHF
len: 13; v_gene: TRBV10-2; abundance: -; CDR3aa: CASSGPSTDTQYF
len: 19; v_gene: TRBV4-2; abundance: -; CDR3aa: CASSQDVQTSEAGTGELFF
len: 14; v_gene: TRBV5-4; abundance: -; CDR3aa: CASSPEGFDYGYTF
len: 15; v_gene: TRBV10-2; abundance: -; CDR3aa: CASSETRERGYEQYF
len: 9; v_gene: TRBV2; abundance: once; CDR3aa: CAIGHEQYF
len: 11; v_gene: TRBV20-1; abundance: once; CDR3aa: CSARGPGELFF
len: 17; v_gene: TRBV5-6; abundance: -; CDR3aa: CASSSGLAGVSTGELFF
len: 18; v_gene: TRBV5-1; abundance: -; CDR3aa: CASRQSWDGRQLSYEQYF
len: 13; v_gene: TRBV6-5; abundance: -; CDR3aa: CASSNHRAGGYTF
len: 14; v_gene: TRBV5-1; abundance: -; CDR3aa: CASSLSRDSYEQYF
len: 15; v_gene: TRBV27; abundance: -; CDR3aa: CASRPGSYSNQPQHF